This T cell receptor (beta chain) was documented in a study of T cell changes during pregnancy in multiple sclerosis. This clone showed up just once. Assay: immunoSEQ multiplex PCR; the TCRdb copy retains only in-frame clones and omits some. This sample has tens of thousands of clones, with 75% to 95% found just once. In germline, CDR1 is MNHEY, CDR2 SVGAGI. CDR3 length: 14 residues. The trim removed 6 bases at V and 7 bases at J, leaving 11 bases unmatched. This TCR was sampled from a female donor with multiple sclerosis, enrolled in a pregnancy study. The sample was peripheral blood, taken in the second trimester of pregnancy. The chain employs TRBV6-5 and TRBJ1-1; 7 bases are shared with TRBD1. The CDR3 sequence: CASSIQGRGNEAFF. Written as DNA, the CDR3 is TGTGCCAGCAGCATACAGGGGAGAGGTAATGAAGCTTTCTTT.